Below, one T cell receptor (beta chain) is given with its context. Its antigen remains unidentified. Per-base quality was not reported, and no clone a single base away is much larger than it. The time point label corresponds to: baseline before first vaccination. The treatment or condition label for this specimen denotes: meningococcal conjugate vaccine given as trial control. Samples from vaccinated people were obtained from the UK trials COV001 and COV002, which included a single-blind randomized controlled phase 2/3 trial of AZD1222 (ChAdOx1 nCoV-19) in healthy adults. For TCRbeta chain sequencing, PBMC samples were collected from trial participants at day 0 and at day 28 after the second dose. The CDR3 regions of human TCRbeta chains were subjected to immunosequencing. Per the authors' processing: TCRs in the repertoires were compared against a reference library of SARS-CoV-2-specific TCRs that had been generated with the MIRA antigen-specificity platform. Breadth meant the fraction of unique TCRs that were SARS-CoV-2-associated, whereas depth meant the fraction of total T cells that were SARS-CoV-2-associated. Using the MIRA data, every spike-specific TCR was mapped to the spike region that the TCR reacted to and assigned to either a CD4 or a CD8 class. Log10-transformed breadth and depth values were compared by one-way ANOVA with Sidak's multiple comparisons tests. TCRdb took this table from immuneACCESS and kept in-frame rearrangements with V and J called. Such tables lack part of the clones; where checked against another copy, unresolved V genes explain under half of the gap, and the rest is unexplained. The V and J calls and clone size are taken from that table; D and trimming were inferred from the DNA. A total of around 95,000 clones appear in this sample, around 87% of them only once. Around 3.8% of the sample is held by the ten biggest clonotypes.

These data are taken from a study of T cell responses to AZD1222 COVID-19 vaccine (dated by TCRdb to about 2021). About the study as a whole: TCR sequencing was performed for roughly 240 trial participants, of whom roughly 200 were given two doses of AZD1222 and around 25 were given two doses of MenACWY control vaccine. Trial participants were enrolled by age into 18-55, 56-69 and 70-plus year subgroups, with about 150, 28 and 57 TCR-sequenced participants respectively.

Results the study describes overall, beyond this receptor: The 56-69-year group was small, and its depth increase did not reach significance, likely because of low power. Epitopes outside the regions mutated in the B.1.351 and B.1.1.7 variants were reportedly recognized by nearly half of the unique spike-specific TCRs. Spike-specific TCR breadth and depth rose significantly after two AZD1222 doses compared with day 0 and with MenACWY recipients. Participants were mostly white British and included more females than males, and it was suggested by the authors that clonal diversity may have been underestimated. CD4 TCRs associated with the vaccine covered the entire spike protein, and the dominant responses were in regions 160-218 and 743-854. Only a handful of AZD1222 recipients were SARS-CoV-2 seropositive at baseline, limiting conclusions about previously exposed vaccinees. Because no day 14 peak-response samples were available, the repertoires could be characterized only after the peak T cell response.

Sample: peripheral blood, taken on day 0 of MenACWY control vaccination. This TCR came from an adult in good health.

The CDR3: CASSREYPGQLLAGHYNEQFF. The DNA reads as follows: TGTGCCAGCAGCCGAGAGTACCCGGGACAGCTACTAGCGGGACACTACAATGAGCAGTTCTTC. Recombination joined TRBV9 with TRBJ2-1; 10 nucleotides in the junction match TRBD2. CDR1 and CDR2, looked up from the germline V gene, are SGDLS and YYNGEE. Including cysteine and phenylalanine, the CDR3 has 21 amino acids. Left in the record is the CDR3 DNA by itself, 63 bases read in frame from the first base. The junction shows trimming of 4 bases on V and 3 bases on J, and the gene matches do not reach 22 bases of it.